This entry concerns a single T cell receptor beta chain. Trimming cost V 5 bases and J 3 bases, with 10 bases left between them. The germline CDR1 and CDR2 sequences are SNHLY and FYNNEI. The CDR3 totals 13 residues. The data belong to a study of blood T cell repertoires in COVID-19. The wider study: PBMCs, B-cell-depleted T cells, or T cells provided the cDNA or gDNA that made up the material.

Some clones are missing from TCRdb's copy, which holds only in-frame ones; the method was immunoSEQ multiplex PCR. Among around 310,000 clones listed, approximately 90% were seen once. This sequence originates from a woman in her forties or fifties with active or convalescent COVID-19. What was sequenced was peripheral blood. The rearrangement links TRBV2 to TRBJ1-1; the D gene is possibly TRBD1 (5 bases). The CDR3 is CASSMTEDTEAFF. The CDR3 DNA is TGTGCCAGCAGTATGACAGAGGACACTGAAGCTTTCTTT.